Listed here are 14 T cell receptor beta chains from one sample, sequenced in a study of technical replicates of blood from a few donors. TCRdb's copy holds only in-frame clones and misses some; the assay was immunoSEQ multiplex PCR. Here the sample spans 75,000 to 95,000 clones, roughly 90% being singletons. Sequenced: T cells isolated from PBMCs. The receptors stem from a human donor in good health.

The chain uses TRBV5-8 and TRBJ1-2; 11 bases line up with TRBD1. Trimming removed 6 bases from V and 4 bases from J; junction bases left unmatched: 14. The CDR3 totals 17 residues. The germline V gene encodes CDR1 SGHTS and CDR2 YDEGEE. The CDR3 coding sequence is TGTGCCAGCACCTTACCGGGACAGGGGGTTAAGGCCTATGGCTACACCTTC. This translates into CASTLPGQGVKAYGYTF. The full variable domain, with the rest looked up from reference TRBV5-8 and TRBJ1-2, is EAGVTQSPTHLIKTRGQQATLRCSPISGHTSVYWYQQALGLGLQFLLWYDEGEERNRGNFPPRFSGRQFPNYSSELNVNALELEDSALYLCASTLPGQGVKAYGYTFGSGTRLTVV.

The V call is TRBV7-9, the J call TRBJ2-7, with 8 bases aligning to TRBD1. The CDR3 is 19 residues long. Per the germline V gene, CDR1 is SEHNR and CDR2 is FQNEAQ (reference sequence). With V trimmed by 5 bases and J by 2 bases, 20 bases remained unmatched. The CDR3 loop is CASSLGRQGLRKLPYEQYF. CDR3 nucleotide sequence: TGTGCCAGCAGCCTAGGGCGACAGGGGCTTCGCAAACTCCCCTACGAGCAGTACTTC.

This rearrangement joins TRBV4-3 to TRBJ1-2; D not certain. Trimming cost V 0 bases and J 8 bases, with 10 bases left between them. This CDR3 has 13 amino acids. Germline values: CDR1 LGHNA, CDR2 YSLEER. The CDR3 bases are TGCGCCAGCAGCCAAGAACCAGGCTTAGGCTACACCTTC. Translating it yields CASSQEPGLGYTF.

The chain employs TRBV4-1 and TRBJ2-7; 12 nucleotides line up with TRBD2. Germline CDR1 is MGHRA and CDR2 is YSYEKL. This CDR3 contains 19 residues. V was clipped by 4 bases and J by 1 base; unmatched bases: 14. CDR3 sequence: CASSLPTSGSTSTSYEQYF. The CDR3 DNA reads as TGCGCCAGCAGCCTCCCGACTAGCGGGAGTACTTCCACGTCCTACGAGCAGTACTTC.

This clone was detected once. The chain links TRBV7-6 to TRBJ2-1, with D hard to call. Germline assignment: CDR1 SGHVS and CDR2 FNYEAQ. Deletions cut 2 bases from V and 0 bases from J, with 11 bases between. This CDR3 contains 16 residues. The chain's CDR3 is CASSLYPPSSYNEQFF. The CDR3 coding sequence is TGTGCCAGCAGCTTATACCCTCCGAGCTCCTACAATGAGCAGTTCTTC.

This chain links TRBV19 with TRBJ2-2, with a tentative D call TRBD1 (5 bases). The CDR3 length is 13 residues. Germline-derived CDR1 and CDR2 are LNHDA and SQIVND (reference sequence). Trimming removed 8 bases at V and 1 base at J, with 8 bases between. This chain's CDR3 is CASLTENTGELFF. The CDR3 nucleotides are TGTGCCAGTCTGACAGAGAACACCGGGGAGCTGTTTTTT.

This chain uses TRBV18 with TRBJ2-7; 9 nucleotides line up with TRBD1. CDR3 length equals 13 residues. Germline V CDR1 and CDR2: KGHSH, LQKENI. V trimming: 4 bases; J trimming: 7 bases; junction bases outside the gene matches: 5. CDR3 bases: TGTGCCAGCTCACAACAGGGGGCGCGGGAGCAGTACTTC. This sequence encodes CASSQQGAREQYF.

This rearrangement joins TRBV14 to TRBJ2-7, with D possibly being TRBD1 (5 bases). Germline V CDR1 and CDR2: SGHDN, FVKESK. The CDR3 covers 14 residues. V was trimmed by 6 bases and J by 0 bases, leaving 12 bases between them. CDR3 protein: CASSPQGISYEQYF. DNA of the CDR3: TGTGCCAGCAGTCCGCAGGGTATCTCCTACGAGCAGTACTTC.

The V call is TRBV29-1, the J call TRBJ2-3; D is perhaps TRBD2 (6 bases). CDR1 SQVTM and CDR2 ANQGSEA come from the germline V gene. The CDR3 loop spans 14 amino acids. V lost 6 bases and J lost 2, with 15 bases in between. The CDR3 region is CSVLTAGHTDTQYF. The CDR3 region has the DNA TGCAGCGTCCTAACTGCGGGGCACACAGATACGCAGTATTTT.

The rearrangement joins TRBV10-3 to TRBJ2-1, with D tentatively TRBD1 (5 bases). CDR1 is ENHRY and CDR2 is SYGVKD in the germline V gene. The CDR3 runs to 14 residues. The V end was cut by 3 bases, the J end by 3 bases, with 9 bases between. The CDR3 DNA reads as TGTGCCATCAGTGAAAGGGGTTTCTACAATGAGCAGTTCTTC. This gives the protein CAISERGFYNEQFF.

V is TRBV7-9 and J is TRBJ2-1; D is possibly TRBD2 (6 bases). The germline V gene has CDR1 SEHNR and CDR2 FQNEAQ (reference sequence). V was clipped by 5 bases and J by 0 bases, with 11 bases between them. The CDR3 has 15 amino acids. CDR3 loop: CASSPPSVSYNEQFF. CDR3 DNA sequence: TGTGCCAGCAGCCCCCCTAGCGTCTCCTACAATGAGCAGTTCTTC.

J is TRBJ2-5 and V is TRBV9; TRBD2 is a possible D gene (6 bases). This CDR3 has 14 amino acids. V dropped 0 bases and J dropped 3 bases, with 9 bases sitting between them. CDR1 and CDR2 (germline): SGDLS, YYNGEE. The CDR3 loop reads CASSVAGVEETQYF. The CDR3 DNA reads TGTGCCAGCAGCGTAGCGGGAGTCGAAGAGACCCAGTACTTC.

V usage is TRBV5-1 and J usage is TRBJ2-1, with 9 bases aligning to TRBD1. Germline V gene sequence: CDR1 SGHRS, CDR2 YFSETQ. The CDR3 is 15 residues long. With V trimmed by 4 bases and J by 4 bases, 6 bases remained unmatched. CDR3 nucleotide sequence: TGCGCCAGCAGCGACCCGGGACAGGGATACAATGAGCAGTTCTTC. It is translated as CASSDPGQGYNEQFF.

The rearrangement uses TRBV10-3 and TRBJ2-1; weak D call: TRBD1 (6 bases). The V end lost 3 bases, the J end lost 10 bases, and 19 bases lay between the germline ends. The CDR3 is 15 amino acids. The germline gives CDR1 ENHRY, CDR2 SYGVKD. This CDR3 is CAISEEKQGIAEQFF. Written as DNA, the CDR3 is TGTGCCATCAGTGAAGAGAAACAGGGAATAGCCGAGCAGTTCTTC.